The entry below describes one T cell receptor (beta chain). Its antigen is not known. With 3 bases removed from V and 6 bases from J, the gap between germline ends came to 12 bases. The CDR3 covers 13 residues. Germline CDR1 MDHEN, CDR2 SYDVKM. This entry comes from a study of CD4 T cells in relation to SARS-CoV-2 and coronaviruses. CEF-cultured naive and memory CD4+ T cell DNA got survey-level sequencing. Profiling relied on immunoSEQ multiplex PCR, and the TCRdb table lists in-frame clones only, not all of them. The sample shows roughly 43,000 clones, about four fifths of them seen only once. This receptor was taken from an adult with COVID-19. This chain connects TRBV28 to TRBJ2-7, with a weak D call TRBD2 (7 bases). Sequenced: naive CD4+ T cells from PBMCs, cultured in vitro. Subset of the sample: naive CD4+ T cells isolated by negative enrichment. The CDR3 DNA sequence: TGTGCCAGCAGTTTTGAGGGAGGGGGCGAGCAGTACTTC. Translated, it gives CASSFEGGGEQYF.